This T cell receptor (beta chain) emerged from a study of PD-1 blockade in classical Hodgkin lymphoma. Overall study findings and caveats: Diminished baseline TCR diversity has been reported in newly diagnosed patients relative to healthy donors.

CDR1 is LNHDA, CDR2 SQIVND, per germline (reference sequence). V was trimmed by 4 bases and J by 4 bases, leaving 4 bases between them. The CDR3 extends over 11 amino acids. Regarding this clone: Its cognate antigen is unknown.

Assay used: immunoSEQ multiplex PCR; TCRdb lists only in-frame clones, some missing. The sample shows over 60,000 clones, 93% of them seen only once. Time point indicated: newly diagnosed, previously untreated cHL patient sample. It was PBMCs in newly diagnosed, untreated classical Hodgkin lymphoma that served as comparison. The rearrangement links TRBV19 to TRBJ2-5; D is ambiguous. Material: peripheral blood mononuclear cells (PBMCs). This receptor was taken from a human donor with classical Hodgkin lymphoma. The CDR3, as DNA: TGTGCCAGTAGTACCAGAGAGACCCAGTACTTC. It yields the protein CASSTRETQYF. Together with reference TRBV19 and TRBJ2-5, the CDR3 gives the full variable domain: DGGITQSPKYLFRKEGQNVTLSCEQNLNHDAMYWYRQDPGQGLRLIYYSQIVNDFQKGDIAEGYSVSREKKESFPLTVTSAQKNPTAFYLCASSTRETQYFGPGTRLLVL.